These 23 T cell receptor beta chains originate from one sample sequenced in a study of PD-1 blockade in classical Hodgkin lymphoma. TCRdb's copy holds only in-frame clones and misses some; the assay was immunoSEQ multiplex PCR. The sample holds about 85,000 clones, 92% seen once. Every patient was affected by relapse after autologous stem cell transplantation, while exposure to brentuximab vedotin was not uniform. Specimen: peripheral blood mononuclear cells (PBMCs), collected before the second cycle of nivolumab. Every receptor here comes from a human donor with classical Hodgkin lymphoma.

J is TRBJ1-4 and V is TRBV27; unclear D gene. The CDR3 totals 13 residues. Trimming left V 5 bases short and J 4 bases short, with 8 bases between. Looked up from germline, CDR1 is MNHEY and CDR2 is SMNVEV (reference sequence). CDR3 nucleotide sequence: TGTGCCAGCAGTAGGCCGGGTAATGAAAAACTGTTTTTT. This translates into CASSRPGNEKLFF.

This rearrangement joins TRBV27 to TRBJ2-3; no clear D. The CDR3 extends over 15 amino acids. Trimming pared 1 base from V and 3 bases from J, leaving 11 bases between. CDR1 and CDR2 from the germline V gene are MNHEY and SMNVEV (reference sequence). The DNA of the CDR3 is TGTGCCAGCAGTTTATACATCCATGGGACAGATACGCAGTATTTT. Translated: CASSLYIHGTDTQYF.

This clone has only a few counts. This chain joins TRBV2 and TRBJ1-5, with D maybe TRBD1 (5 bases). The germline V and J ends were trimmed by 8 bases and 4 bases, with 9 bases remaining between them. The germline gives CDR1 SNHLY, CDR2 FYNNEI. The CDR3 runs to 12 residues. This chain's CDR3 is CASRGYNQPQHF. The CDR3 bases are TGTGCCAGCCGGGGGTATAATCAGCCCCAGCATTTT.

The chain links TRBV4-1 to TRBJ1-1; D unresolved. Germline loops: CDR1 MGHRA, CDR2 YSYEKL. This CDR3 is 13 amino acids long. The V end was cut by 3 bases, the J end by 5 bases, with 10 bases between. CDR3 nucleotide sequence: TGCGCCAGCAGCCACAACTTGAGAACTGAAGCTTTCTTT. This translates into CASSHNLRTEAFF.

This clone was found a few times. The gene calls are TRBV10-1 and TRBJ1-1; the D gene is possibly TRBD1 (5 bases). The CDR3 covers 12 residues. The V end lost 9 bases, the J end lost 3 bases, and 11 bases lay between the germline ends. CDR1 is WNHNN and CDR2 is SYGVQD in the germline V gene (reference sequence). CDR3 loop: CARWGVDTEAFF. The CDR3, as DNA: TGCGCCAGGTGGGGGGTGGACACTGAAGCTTTCTTT.

The V gene is TRBV14, the J gene TRBJ2-5; D not certain. The CDR3 totals 18 residues. V lost 3 bases and J 1 base, leaving 21 bases between the germline ends. Germline V gives CDR1 SGHDN, CDR2 FVKESK. The CDR3: CASSHRTLDRPGQETQYF. The CDR3 DNA sequence: TGTGCCAGCAGCCATCGAACCTTGGACCGACCTGGCCAAGAGACCCAGTACTTC.

This clone occurred once. The chain uses TRBV4-2 and TRBJ2-1, with D unclear. Trimming took off 1 base at V and 4 bases at J, with 8 bases between the two ends. Looked up from germline, CDR1 is LGHNA and CDR2 is YNFKEQ. The CDR3 totals 14 residues. CDR3 sequence (DNA): TGTGCCAGCAGCCAAGGGAAGCATTACAATGAGCAGTTCTTC. Protein product: CASSQGKHYNEQFF.

This clone was recorded only once. This chain uses TRBV19 with TRBJ1-1; no clear D. V shed 9 bases and J shed 4 bases, with 15 bases lying between them. From germline, CDR1 is LNHDA and CDR2 SQIVND (reference sequence). The CDR3 sequence is 13 residues long. CDR3 loop: CASRRQAGTEAFF. The CDR3 region has the DNA TGTGCCAGCCGTCGGCAGGCTGGCACTGAAGCTTTCTTT.

The genes are TRBV5-1 and TRBJ2-5, with 7 bases that match TRBD1. The V and J ends lost 1 base and 2 bases, in that order; junction bases with no gene match: 5. Germline loops: CDR1 SGHRS, CDR2 YFSETQ. This CDR3 has 15 amino acids. CDR3 residues: CASSLLGGRQETQYF. CDR3 bases: TGCGCCAGCAGCTTGTTAGGGGGCAGGCAAGAGACCCAGTACTTC.

This chain connects TRBV28 to TRBJ2-1; D is possibly TRBD1 or TRBD2 (7 bases each). V was pared by 3 bases and J by 8 bases, with 11 bases between. CDR1 MDHEN and CDR2 SYDVKM come from the germline V gene. The CDR3 is 13 amino acids. CDR3 sequence reads: CASSLTGRDEQFF. The CDR3, as DNA: TGTGCCAGCAGTTTGACAGGGAGGGATGAGCAGTTCTTC. The variable domain in full, with the rest retrieved from reference TRBV28 and TRBJ2-1, is DVKVTQSSRYLVKRTGEKVFLECVQDMDHENMFWYRQDPGLGLRLIYFSYDVKMKEKGDIPEGYSVSREKKERFSLILESASTNQTSMYLCASSLTGRDEQFFGPGTRLTVL.

CDR3 loop: CASRERKLTRPPKGAKNIQYF. Here the CDR3 DNA reads TGTGCCAGTAGGGAGCGGAAATTGACACGACCCCCAAAAGGCGCCAAAAACATTCAGTACTTC. The chain combines TRBV27 with TRBJ2-4, with D perhaps matching TRBD2 (5 bases). CDR3 size: 21 residues. V lost 9 bases and J 1 base, leaving 34 bases between the germline ends. Germline CDR1 and CDR2: MNHEY and SMNVEV (reference sequence).

V gene TRBV4-1 combines with J gene TRBJ1-2; the match to TRBD1 covers 9 bases. The ends lost 0 bases at V and 1 base at J; junction bases unmatched: 6. Per the germline V gene, CDR1 is MGHRA and CDR2 is YSYEKL. This CDR3 comprises 17 residues. CDR3 bases: TGCGCCAGCAGCCAAGATAGGGGACAGGGTGTTAACTATGGCTACACCTTC. Its protein is CASSQDRGQGVNYGYTF.

The gene calls are TRBV19 and TRBJ2-7; possibly TRBD2 for D (5 bases). The CDR3 loop spans 15 amino acids. Germline assignment: CDR1 LNHDA and CDR2 SQIVND (reference sequence). V lost 6 bases, J lost 0 bases, and 15 bases lay in between. Here the CDR3 reads CASRASLGSSYEQYF. CDR3 bases: TGTGCCAGTAGGGCCTCCTTGGGGAGCTCCTACGAGCAGTACTTC.

The chain couples TRBV9 to TRBJ2-4; 7 nucleotides line up with TRBD1. Per the germline V gene, CDR1 is SGDLS and CDR2 is YYNGEE. V shed 4 bases, J shed 6 bases, and the junction held 7 bases outside the gene matches. The CDR3 is 14 amino acids. The CDR3 region has the DNA TGTGCCAGCAGCTCTCGGGACAGCCGAAACATTCAGTACTTC. Amino acids: CASSSRDSRNIQYF.

This chain links TRBV9 with TRBJ1-1, with D possibly TRBD1 on 5 matching bases. The ends were cut back, 4 bases at V and 3 bases at J, with 10 bases in the middle. Germline V gene lookup returns CDR1 SGDLS and CDR2 YYNGEE. The CDR3 extends over 13 amino acids. The DNA of the CDR3 is TGTGCCAGCAGCCCGGGGGGGTACACTGAAGCTTTCTTT. Translation gives CASSPGGYTEAFF.

This sequence joins TRBV6-1 and TRBJ2-5, with D perhaps being TRBD1 or TRBD2 (5 bases each). Trimming cost V 1 base and J 3 bases, with 9 bases left between them. This CDR3 has 14 residues. The germline V gene encodes CDR1 MNHNS and CDR2 SASEGT. This chain's CDR3 is CASSEGWGKETQYF. CDR3 DNA sequence: TGTGCCAGCAGTGAAGGGTGGGGGAAAGAGACCCAGTACTTC.

The V gene is TRBV10-1, the J gene TRBJ1-1; no reliable D call. The CDR3 is made up of 12 amino acids. Per germline, CDR1 WNHNN and CDR2 SYGVQD (reference sequence). The V and J ends lost 8 bases and 1 base respectively, with 8 bases between them. CDR3 bases: TGCGCCAGCGCGAGTGGGAACACTGAAGCTTTCTTT. It codes for CASASGNTEAFF.

CDR3 sequence (DNA): TGTGCCAGCAGTTTCCGTGGGGGAGACAGGGGGCCGAAAGATACGCAGTATTTT. It codes for CASSFRGGDRGPKDTQYF. The rearrangement joins TRBV28 to TRBJ2-3; 10 positions agree with TRBD1. Trimming took 3 bases from V and 5 from J; bases not matched to a gene: 14. CDR3 length: 18 amino acids. Germline CDR1 MDHEN, CDR2 SYDVKM.

The chain carries TRBV6-1 and TRBJ1-1; 7 bases match TRBD1. CDR1 and CDR2 (germline): MNHNS, SASEGT. The CDR3 has 15 residues. V trimming: 3 bases; J trimming: 0 bases; junction bases outside the gene matches: 4. The CDR3 DNA reads as TGTGCCAGCAGTGATCGGGGACAGATGAACACTGAAGCTTTCTTT. It encodes CASSDRGQMNTEAFF.

The V gene is TRBV30, the J gene TRBJ1-5, with 7 bases identical to TRBD1. Germline CDR1 reads GTSNPN; CDR2 reads SVGIG (reference sequence). V trimming: 3 bases; J trimming: 4 bases; junction bases outside the gene matches: 3. The CDR3 is 13 residues long. CDR3 in amino acids: CAWSLTGNQPQHF. Written as DNA, the CDR3 is TGTGCCTGGAGCTTGACAGGGAATCAGCCCCAGCATTTT.

The chain joins TRBV5-1 to TRBJ2-3; D is undetermined. Germline CDR1 is SGHRS and CDR2 is YFSETQ. V lost 0 bases and J lost 1, with 6 bases in between. This CDR3 is 14 amino acids long. The CDR3 sequence is CASSLVWGTDTQYF. The CDR3 nucleotides are TGCGCCAGCAGCTTGGTGTGGGGCACAGATACGCAGTATTTT.

The chain employs TRBV5-1 and TRBJ2-7; 11 bases are shared with TRBD2. The CDR3 is made up of 14 amino acids. V shed 1 base and J 4 bases; nucleotides not matched to a gene: 1. From germline, CDR1 is SGHRS and CDR2 YFSETQ. CDR3 in amino acids: CASSLRTSGYEQYF. Written as DNA, the CDR3 is TGCGCCAGCAGCTTGCGGACTAGCGGGTACGAGCAGTACTTC.

The gene calls are TRBV30 and TRBJ2-2, with 9 bases fitting TRBD2. CDR1 and CDR2 (germline): GTSNPN, SVGIG (reference sequence). With V trimmed by 4 bases and J by 4 bases, 10 bases remained unmatched. This CDR3 spans 16 amino acids. The CDR3 protein is CAWNRAGGRGTGELFF. The CDR3 coding sequence is TGTGCCTGGAACCGAGCGGGAGGTCGGGGCACCGGGGAGCTGTTTTTT.